Following are 20 T cell receptor beta chains from one sample sequenced in a study of technical replicates of blood from a handful of donors. Sequenced by immunoSEQ multiplex PCR; TCRdb stores in-frame clones only, minus some. The repertoire has 87,000 or so clones, roughly 94% of them found once; the top ten carry 0.25% to 0.35%. The specimen sequenced was T cells isolated from PBMCs. These receptors were obtained from a human donor in good health.

This chain joins TRBV4-2 and TRBJ2-5; TRBD2 matches 7 bases. The CDR3 extends over 15 amino acids. J lost 5 bases, V lost 6 bases, and 12 bases had no gene match. Germline loops: CDR1 LGHNA, CDR2 YNFKEQ. The CDR3 DNA is TGTGCCAGCAGGTCGGTGGCGGGAGTGTATGAGACCCAGTACTTC. Its protein is CASRSVAGVYETQYF.

The V and J genes are TRBV12-1 and TRBJ2-3; TRBD2 is the table's D call and was not checked against the DNA. TRBV12-1 represents a pseudogene. This CDR3 has 16 residues. CDR3 nucleotide sequence: TGTGCCAGCAGCTTTGACTCCGGGACTTTTACAGATACGCAGTATTTT. Translating gives CASSFDSGTFTDTQYF.

The gene calls are TRBV29-1 and TRBJ2-7; TRBD1 might be the D (6 bases). Trimming shortened V by 6 bases and J by 3 bases, and 15 bases separated the two germline ends. Germline CDR1 reads SQVTM; CDR2 reads ANQGSEA. The CDR3 loop spans 13 amino acids. The CDR3 DNA sequence: TGCAGCGTGCTTAGGACAGAGAACTACGAGCAGTACTTC. Translated, it gives CSVLRTENYEQYF.

This rearrangement joins TRBV29-1 to TRBJ2-5, with 11 bases that match TRBD2. Looked up from germline, CDR1 is SQVTM and CDR2 is ANQGSEA. CDR3 length: 14 amino acids. The trim removed 7 bases at V and 5 bases at J, leaving 9 bases unmatched. The CDR3 nucleotides are TGCAGCGCACGTCTAGCGGGAGGTGGGGAGACCCAGTACTTC. This translates into CSARLAGGGETQYF.

The V and J genes are TRBV7-7 and TRBJ2-3; D unresolved. The germline V and J ends were trimmed by 5 bases and 1 base, with 7 bases remaining between them. The germline V gene has CDR1 SSHAT and CDR2 FNYEAQ (reference sequence). The CDR3 runs 13 residues. In nucleotides, the CDR3 is TGTGCCAGCAGCCTCCGTCGCACAGATACGCAGTATTTT. The encoded protein is CASSLRRTDTQYF. The full variable domain, completed using reference TRBV7-7 and TRBJ2-3, is GAGVSQSPRYKVTKRGQDVTLRCDPISSHATLYWYQQALGQGPEFLTYFNYEAQPDKSGLPSDRFSAERPEGSISTLTIQRTEQRDSAMYRCASSLRRTDTQYFGPGTRLTVL.

This sequence joins TRBV5-1 and TRBJ2-3; D unclear. V lost 3 bases and J 0 bases, leaving 2 bases between the germline ends. In germline, CDR1 is SGHRS, CDR2 YFSETQ. The CDR3 covers 12 residues. The CDR3 is CASSSSTDTQYF. The DNA of the CDR3 is TGCGCCAGCAGCTCAAGCACAGATACGCAGTATTTT.

The chain carries TRBV28 and TRBJ1-5; D is uncertain. Germline V gives CDR1 MDHEN, CDR2 SYDVKM. The CDR3 runs 15 residues. The germline V and J ends were trimmed by 3 bases and 4 bases, with 13 bases remaining between them. Here the CDR3 DNA reads TGTGCCAGCAGTTTTTCACAAATTCTGAATCAGCCCCAGCATTTT. This codes for CASSFSQILNQPQHF.

The chain has TRBV2 and TRBJ1-5; D possibly corresponds to TRBD1 (6 bases). The CDR3 is 13 amino acids. Germline assignment: CDR1 SNHLY and CDR2 FYNNEI. Trimming took 7 bases from V and 5 from J, leaving 12 bases between them. CDR3 residues: CASTLQGYQPQHF. Here the CDR3 DNA reads TGTGCCAGCACTTTACAGGGTTATCAGCCCCAGCATTTT. Drawing the rest from reference TRBV2 and TRBJ1-5, the complete variable domain is EPEVTQTPSHQVTQMGQEVILRCVPISNHLYFYWYRQILGQKVEFLVSFYNNEISEKSEIFDDQFSVERPDGSNFTLKIRSTKLEDSAMYFCASTLQGYQPQHFGDGTRLSIL.

This clone came up once. The rearrangement joins TRBV9 to TRBJ1-4, with a tentative D call TRBD1 (5 bases). CDR1 SGDLS and CDR2 YYNGEE come from the germline V gene. V lost 0 bases, J lost 4 bases, and 10 bases lay in between. This CDR3 has 15 amino acids. The CDR3 protein is CASSVAGEVNEKLFF. CDR3 nucleotides: TGTGCCAGCAGCGTAGCGGGGGAGGTTAATGAAAAACTGTTTTTT.

The chain combines TRBV7-9 with TRBJ2-3, with D possibly being TRBD1 (5 bases). V lost 2 bases, J lost 2 bases, and 8 bases lay in between. The CDR3 has 14 residues. Germline V lookup: CDR1 SEHNR, CDR2 FQNEAQ (reference sequence). The CDR3 protein is CASSLPDNTDTQYF. In DNA, the CDR3 is TGTGCCAGCAGCTTACCGGACAACACAGATACGCAGTATTTT.

This chain links TRBV5-1 with TRBJ2-2; 12 bases agree with TRBD2. V trimming: 1 base; J trimming: 2 bases; junction bases outside the gene matches: 6. The CDR3 is 18 residues long. Per germline, CDR1 SGHRS and CDR2 YFSETQ. This chain's CDR3 is CASSLPGLAGFNTGELFF. CDR3 DNA: TGCGCCAGCAGCTTGCCGGGACTAGCGGGCTTCAACACCGGGGAGCTGTTTTTT. The whole variable domain, remainder taken from reference TRBV5-1 and TRBJ2-2, is KAGVTQTPRYLIKTRGQQVTLSCSPISGHRSVSWYQQTPGQGLQFLFEYFSETQRNKGNFPGRFSGRQFSNSRSEMNVSTLELGDSALYLCASSLPGLAGFNTGELFFGEGSRLTVL.

The rearrangement uses TRBV29-1 and TRBJ2-7; 9 positions match TRBD2. Per the germline V gene, CDR1 is SQVTM and CDR2 is ANQGSEA. The CDR3 sequence is 14 residues long. With 5 bases clipped from V and 3 bases from J, the junction kept 8 bases outside the gene matches. CDR3 DNA: TGCAGCGTTCAAGGACTAGCGTCGATCTACGAGCAGTACTTC. It encodes CSVQGLASIYEQYF.

The V and J genes are TRBV13 and TRBJ2-1; D call uncertain. There are 14 residues in the CDR3. Germline CDR1 and CDR2: PRHDT and FYEKMQ (reference sequence). Trimming removed 5 bases at V and 2 bases at J, with 10 bases between. CDR3 sequence reads: CASSPPVAYNEQFF. The CDR3 DNA follows: TGTGCCAGCAGCCCACCGGTCGCCTACAATGAGCAGTTCTTC.

The V call is TRBV4-1, the J call TRBJ2-2; D perhaps matches TRBD1 (5 bases). The V and J ends lost 1 base and 5 bases respectively, with 14 bases between them. CDR3 length: 16 residues. Germline V gene data show CDR1 as MGHRA and CDR2 as YSYEKL. The CDR3 spells CASSQGVGLYTGELFF. The CDR3 DNA reads TGCGCCAGCAGCCAAGGGGTGGGGCTATATACCGGGGAGCTGTTTTTT.

The chain combines TRBV6-5 with TRBJ2-5, with 7 bases identical to TRBD1. The junction had 7 bases not matched to a gene; V was cut back by 2 bases and J by 1 base. The CDR3 length is 16 residues. Germline V gives CDR1 MNHEY, CDR2 SVGAGI. In nucleotides, the CDR3 is TGTGCCAGCAGTTACGACGGACAGGACATCCAAGAGACCCAGTACTTC. Residues: CASSYDGQDIQETQYF.

The V gene is TRBV4-1, the J gene TRBJ2-4; maybe TRBD2 (7 bases). Between the trimmed V and J ends, which lost 5 bases and 1 base, there was a span of 15 bases. Germline V gene sequence: CDR1 MGHRA, CDR2 YSYEKL. This CDR3 has 16 amino acids. CDR3 protein: CASSFTGRDAKNIQYF. CDR3 sequence (DNA): TGCGCCAGCAGCTTCACAGGGAGGGACGCCAAAAACATTCAGTACTTC.

The V and J genes are TRBV6-5 and TRBJ2-1; D gene unclear. V shed 5 bases and J shed 3 bases, with 14 bases lying between them. The CDR3 has 15 amino acids. CDR1 is MNHEY, CDR2 SVGAGI, per germline. The CDR3: CASSGEVSYYNEQFF. The DNA for the CDR3 is TGTGCCAGCAGTGGCGAGGTATCGTACTACAATGAGCAGTTCTTC.

In its sample, this clone was seen once. The DNA of the CDR3 is TGCGCCAGCAGTGAGATCAGCGGGAGGGATTACGAGCAGTACTTC. Translated: CASSEISGRDYEQYF. The chain has TRBV10-1 and TRBJ2-7; 10 bases map to TRBD2. J lost 4 bases, V lost 2 bases, and 5 bases had no gene match. Germline CDR1 reads WNHNN; CDR2 reads SYGVQD (reference sequence). CDR3 length: 15 amino acids.

The rearrangement uses TRBV2 and TRBJ2-7, with unresolved D. The ends were cut back, 2 bases at V and 1 base at J, with 6 bases in the middle. Germline V gene data show CDR1 as SNHLY and CDR2 as FYNNEI. The CDR3 totals 13 residues. The CDR3 is CASSESSSYEQYF. CDR3 sequence (DNA): TGTGCCAGCAGTGAATCGAGTTCCTACGAGCAGTACTTC.

The V gene is TRBV7-2, the J gene TRBJ1-4, with 8 bases that match TRBD1. CDR1 and CDR2 (germline): SGHTA, FQGNSA. The CDR3 contains 15 residues. Germline trimming cut 5 bases from V and 7 bases from J; bases unmatched to any gene: 9. The CDR3 loop is CASSDRTGIAEKLFF. The DNA for the CDR3 is TGTGCCAGCAGCGACCGGACAGGGATTGCTGAAAAACTGTTTTTT. The variable domain in full, with the rest retrieved from reference TRBV7-2 and TRBJ1-4, is GAGVSQSPSNKVTEKGKDVELRCDPISGHTALYWYRQSLGQGLEFLIYFQGNSAPDKSGLPSDRFSAERTGGSVSTLTIQRTQQEDSAVYLCASSDRTGIAEKLFFGSGTQLSVL.